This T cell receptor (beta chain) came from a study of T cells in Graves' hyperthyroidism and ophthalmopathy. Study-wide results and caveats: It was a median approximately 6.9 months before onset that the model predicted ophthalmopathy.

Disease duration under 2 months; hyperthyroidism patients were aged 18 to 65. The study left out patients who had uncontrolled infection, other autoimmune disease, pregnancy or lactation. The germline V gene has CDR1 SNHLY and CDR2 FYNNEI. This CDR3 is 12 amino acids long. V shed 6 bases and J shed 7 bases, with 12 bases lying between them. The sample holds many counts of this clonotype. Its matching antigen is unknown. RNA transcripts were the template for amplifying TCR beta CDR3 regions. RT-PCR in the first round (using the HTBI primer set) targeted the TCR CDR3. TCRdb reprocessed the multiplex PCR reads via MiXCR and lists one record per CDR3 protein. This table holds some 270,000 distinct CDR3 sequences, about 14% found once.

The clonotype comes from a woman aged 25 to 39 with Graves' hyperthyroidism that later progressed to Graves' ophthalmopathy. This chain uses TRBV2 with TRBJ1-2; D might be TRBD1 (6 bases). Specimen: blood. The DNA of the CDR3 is TGTGCCAGCAGATGGGGGGCGCGTGGCTACACCTTC. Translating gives CASRWGARGYTF.